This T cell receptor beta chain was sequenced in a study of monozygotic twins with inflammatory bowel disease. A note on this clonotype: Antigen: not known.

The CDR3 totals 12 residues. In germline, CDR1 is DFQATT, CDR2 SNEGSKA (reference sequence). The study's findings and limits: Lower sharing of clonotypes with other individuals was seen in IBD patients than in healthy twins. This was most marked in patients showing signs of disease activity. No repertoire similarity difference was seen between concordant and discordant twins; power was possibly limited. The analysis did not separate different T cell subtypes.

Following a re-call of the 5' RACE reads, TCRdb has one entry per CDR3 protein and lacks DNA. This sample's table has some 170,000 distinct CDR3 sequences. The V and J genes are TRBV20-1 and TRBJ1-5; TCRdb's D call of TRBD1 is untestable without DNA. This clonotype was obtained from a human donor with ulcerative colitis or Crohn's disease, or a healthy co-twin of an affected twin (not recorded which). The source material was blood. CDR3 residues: CSAYRARQPQHF.